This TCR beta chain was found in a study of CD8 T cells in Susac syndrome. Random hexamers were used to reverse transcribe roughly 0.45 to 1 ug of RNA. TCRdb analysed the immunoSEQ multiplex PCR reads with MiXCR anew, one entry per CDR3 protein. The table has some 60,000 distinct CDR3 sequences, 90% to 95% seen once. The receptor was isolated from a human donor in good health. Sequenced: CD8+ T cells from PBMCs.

The CDR3 coding sequence is TGTGCCAGCAGCCCCGTTCCGGGTTCGGCGGGCGAGCAGTACTTC. It is translated as CASSPVPGSAGEQYF. The rearrangement links TRBV7-9 to TRBJ2-7, with D possibly being TRBD2 (5 bases). V was shortened by 5 bases and J by 6 bases, with 20 bases between the two germline ends. The CDR3 length is 15 residues. The germline CDR1 and CDR2 sequences are SEHNR and FQNEAQ (reference sequence). The variable domain in full, completed from reference TRBV7-9 and TRBJ2-7, reads DTGVSQNPRHKITKRGQNVTFRCDPISEHNRLYWYRQTLGQGPEFLTYFQNEAQLEKSRLLSDRFSAERPKGSFSTLEIQRTEQGDSAMYLCASSPVPGSAGEQYFGPGTRLTVT.